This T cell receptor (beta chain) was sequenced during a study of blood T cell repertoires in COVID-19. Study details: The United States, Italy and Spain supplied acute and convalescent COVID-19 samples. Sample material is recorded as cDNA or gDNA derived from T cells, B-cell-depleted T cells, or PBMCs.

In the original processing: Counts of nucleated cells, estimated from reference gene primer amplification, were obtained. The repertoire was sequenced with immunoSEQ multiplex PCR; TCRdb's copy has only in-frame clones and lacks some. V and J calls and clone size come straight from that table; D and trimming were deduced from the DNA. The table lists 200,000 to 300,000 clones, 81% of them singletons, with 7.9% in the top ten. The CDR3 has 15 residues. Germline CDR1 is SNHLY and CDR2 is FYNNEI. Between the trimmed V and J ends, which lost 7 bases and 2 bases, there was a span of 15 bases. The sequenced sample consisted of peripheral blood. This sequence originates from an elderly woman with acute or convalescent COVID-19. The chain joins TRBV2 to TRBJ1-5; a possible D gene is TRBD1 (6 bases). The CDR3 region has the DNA TGTGCCAGCACCACCCTCCCAGGGGGCAATCAGCCCCAGCATTTT. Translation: CASTTLPGGNQPQHF. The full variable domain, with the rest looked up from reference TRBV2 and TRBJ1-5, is EPEVTQTPSHQVTQMGQEVILRCVPISNHLYFYWYRQILGQKVEFLVSFYNNEISEKSEIFDDQFSVERPDGSNFTLKIRSTKLEDSAMYFCASTTLPGGNQPQHFGDGTRLSIL.